Following are 22 T cell receptor beta chains from one sample sequenced in a study of human T cells and chemical hapten exposure. TCRdb called the RACE reads again in MiXCR, with one record for every CDR3 protein. The sample lists 300,000 to 450,000 distinct CDR3 sequences, roughly 5% seen once, with 2.6% in the top ten. Time point given: pre-sensitization, week 0. Treatment specified: therapeutic diphenylcyclopropenone sensitization with weekly scalp DPC. The sample was whole blood, taken in connection with sensitization to the hapten diphenylcyclopropenone (DPC). These receptors were taken from a woman aged 50 to 65 with alopecia areata. Some clones in this sample may be carry-over from other donors' samples.

The chain has TRBV10-3 and TRBJ1-1; no firm D call. The CDR3 sequence is 12 residues long. CDR1 and CDR2 (germline): ENHRY, SYGVKD. V was shortened by 4 bases and J by 6 bases, with 9 bases between the two germline ends. CDR3 sequence: CAISGGSAEAFF. Written as DNA, the CDR3 is TGTGCCATCAGTGGAGGGAGCGCTGAAGCTTTCTTT.

This clonotype appeared many times. V and J are TRBV5-1 and TRBJ2-2; D is possibly TRBD1 (5 bases). The CDR3 is 14 residues long. The germline V and J ends were trimmed by 1 base and 1 base, with 5 bases remaining between them. Germline CDR1 and CDR2: SGHRS and YFSETQ. The CDR3: CASSLTGNTGELFF. The CDR3 bases are TGCGCCAGCAGCTTGACAGGGAACACCGGGGAGCTGTTTTTT.

This clonotype turned up a few times. The V and J genes are TRBV6-5 and TRBJ2-1, with no clear D. Germline V gene lookup returns CDR1 MNHEY and CDR2 SVGAGI. Between the trimmed V and J ends, which lost 0 bases and 9 bases, there was a span of 6 bases. The CDR3 is 12 amino acids. DNA for the CDR3: TGTGCCAGCAGTTACTCGCCGGGTGAGCAGTTCTTC. Protein: CASSYSPGEQFF.

This clonotype was counted many times. The chain carries TRBV7-2 and TRBJ2-1; D may match TRBD1 or TRBD2 (5 bases each). Deletions cut 0 bases from V and 6 bases from J, with 6 bases between. Per germline, CDR1 SGHTA and CDR2 FQGNSA. This CDR3 spans 13 amino acids. The CDR3 nucleotides read TGTGCCAGCAGCTTAGCAGGGACCAATGAGCAGTTCTTC. As protein: CASSLAGTNEQFF.

This clonotype was counted at least ten times. The CDR3 DNA reads as TGTGCCAGCAGCCGGGGACCCTTCAATGAGCAGTTCTTC. Its translation: CASSRGPFNEQFF. The chain couples TRBV25-1 to TRBJ2-1; D assignment may be TRBD1 or TRBD2 (5 bases each). Germline V gene sequence: CDR1 MGHDK, CDR2 SYGVNS. The V and J ends lost 6 bases and 6 bases respectively, with 12 bases between them. There are 13 residues in the CDR3.

This clonotype has a count of ten or more. The rearrangement uses TRBV4-1 and TRBJ2-3; no clear D gene. From germline, CDR1 is MGHRA and CDR2 YSYEKL. The CDR3 is 14 amino acids. V was trimmed by 0 bases and J by 3 bases, leaving 7 bases between them. CDR3 nucleotide sequence: TGCGCCAGCAGCCAAGACCAAGCGACAGATACGCAGTATTTT. It yields the protein CASSQDQATDTQYF.

This clonotype has more than one count but fewer than ten. This rearrangement joins TRBV20-1 to TRBJ2-3, with D perhaps matching TRBD1 or TRBD2 (5 bases each). Germline V CDR1 and CDR2: DFQATT, SNEGSKA (reference sequence). Trimming removed 1 base from V and 6 bases from J, with 14 bases in between. The CDR3 is 14 amino acids. DNA of the CDR3: TGCAGTGCTAGAGCCGACCCGGGGCCCGATACGCAGTATTTT. Its translation: CSARADPGPDTQYF.

This clonotype was observed at least ten times. J is TRBJ1-1 and V is TRBV12-3 or TRBV12-4; D ambiguous. Deletions cut 7 bases from V and 4 bases from J, with 10 bases between. The CDR3 length is 12 residues. The CDR3 nucleotides are TGTGCCAGCATCAAAGGAGGCACTGAAGCTTTCTTT. Its protein product is CASIKGGTEAFF.

This clonotype was seen a few times. The V gene is TRBV20-1, the J gene TRBJ1-6, with 12 bases identical to TRBD1. The germline V gene has CDR1 DFQATT and CDR2 SNEGSKA (reference sequence). The J segment lost 0 bases and the V segment lost 7 bases, leaving 7 bases of the junction unmatched. This CDR3 has 17 residues. CDR3 sequence: CSEGTGGPRSYNSPLHF. The CDR3 bases are TGCAGTGAGGGGACAGGGGGCCCTCGCTCCTATAATTCACCCCTCCACTTT.

The sample holds a few counts of this clonotype. The rearrangement joins TRBV7-2 to TRBJ2-3; D remains unclear. Trimming took off 1 base at V and 1 base at J, with 12 bases between the two ends. Germline V gene sequence: CDR1 SGHTA, CDR2 FQGNSA. The CDR3 is made up of 16 amino acids. CDR3 DNA: TGTGCCAGCAGCTTAGGAGAGACCTGGGGCACAGATACGCAGTATTTT. Its protein product is CASSLGETWGTDTQYF.

To note about this clonotype: A much bigger clone sits one base away, suggesting this may be a read error. The chain recombines TRBV6-2 or TRBV6-3 with TRBJ2-1, with TRBD2 matching 14 bases. Germline V gene sequence: CDR1 MNHEY, CDR2 SVGEGT. The CDR3 covers 18 residues. CDR3 sequence (DNA): TGTGCCAGCAGCCGAAGCGGGACTAGCGGGAGTTCCTACAGTGAGCAGTTCTTC. This sequence encodes CASSRSGTSGSSYSEQFF.

This clonotype has ten or more counts. CDR3: CASSTSGKDNEQFF. DNA for the CDR3: TGTGCCAGCAGTACTAGCGGGAAGGACAATGAGCAGTTCTTC. The chain couples TRBV6-5 to TRBJ2-1; 10 bases map to TRBD2. Trimming took 5 bases from V and 5 from J; bases not matched to a gene: 3. CDR3 length: 14 residues. Germline CDR1 and CDR2: MNHEY and SVGAGI.

This clonotype came up a few times. The gene calls are TRBV18 and TRBJ1-1; 9 bases agree with TRBD1. CDR3 length: 14 amino acids. Germline V gene sequence: CDR1 KGHSH, CDR2 LQKENI. The J segment lost 1 base and the V segment lost 3 bases, leaving 0 bases of the junction unmatched. CDR3 in DNA: TGTGCCAGCTCACCGACAGGGGGGAACACTGAAGCTTTCTTT. Encoded protein: CASSPTGGNTEAFF.

This clonotype was observed at least ten times. In nucleotides, the CDR3 is TGTGCCAGCAGCTCCGCCCCCGGGGGGTCGGACATTCAGTACTTC. Its translation is CASSSAPGGSDIQYF. The V and J genes are TRBV7-3 and TRBJ2-4; 7 bases are shared with TRBD2. The CDR3 extends over 15 amino acids. J was trimmed by 8 bases and V by 4 bases; bases with no gene match: 11. The V gene's germline CDR1 is SGHTA and CDR2 FQGTGA.

V and J are TRBV4-2 and TRBJ2-7; the D call may be TRBD1 or TRBD2 (5 bases each). Germline values: CDR1 LGHNA, CDR2 YNFKEQ. V lost 4 bases and J 1 base, leaving 14 bases between the germline ends. The CDR3 length is 15 residues. In DNA form, the CDR3 reads TGTGCCAGCAGCCGCAGCAGGGACGGATCCTACGAGCAGTACTTC. Amino acid sequence: CASSRSRDGSYEQYF.

The J gene is TRBJ1-2, the V gene TRBV9; D gene unclear. V dropped 3 bases and J dropped 4 bases, with 10 bases sitting between them. The CDR3 runs to 13 residues. Germline values: CDR1 SGDLS, CDR2 YYNGEE. CDR3 DNA sequence: TGTGCCAGCAGCGCCCCCCCGATCTATGGCTACACCTTC. It is translated as CASSAPPIYGYTF.

This clonotype was counted ten times or more. The chain employs TRBV6-1 and TRBJ1-1; perhaps TRBD1 as D (6 bases). V shed 2 bases and J shed 2 bases, with 12 bases lying between them. CDR1 and CDR2 (germline): MNHNS, SASEGT. The length of the CDR3 is 15 residues. The CDR3 loop reads CASSEYGGPNTEAFF. The CDR3 DNA is TGTGCCAGCAGTGAATACGGGGGCCCTAACACTGAAGCTTTCTTT.

This clonotype was found many times. The chain couples TRBV12-3 or TRBV12-4 to TRBJ2-3; TRBD2 aligns across 8 bases. This CDR3 region has 14 residues. V gave up 6 bases and J gave up 1 base; unmatched junction bases: 3. The CDR3 sequence: CASRTAGGTDTQYF. DNA of the CDR3: TGTGCCAGCAGAACAGCGGGGGGCACAGATACGCAGTATTTT.

This rearrangement joins TRBV28 to TRBJ2-7; 7 nucleotides align to TRBD1. In germline, CDR1 is MDHEN, CDR2 SYDVKM. The CDR3 loop spans 14 amino acids. J gave up 7 bases and V 3 bases, and 9 bases lay outside the gene matches. CDR3 in DNA: TGTGCCAGCAGTTTGACAGGGCCTGTTGGGGAGCAGTACTTC. Amino acid sequence: CASSLTGPVGEQYF.

This clonotype was seen a few times. The chain employs TRBV29-1 and TRBJ1-1; weak D call: TRBD1 (5 bases). The CDR3 length is 14 residues. The V gene lost 6 bases and the J gene lost 4 bases, with 18 bases spanning the gap. CDR1 is SQVTM, CDR2 ANQGSEA, per germline. As DNA, the CDR3 is TGCAGCGTGGGATCCTATCGCGGGGCCACTGAAGCTTTCTTT. Amino acids: CSVGSYRGATEAFF.

This clonotype has ten or more counts. V usage is TRBV18 and J usage is TRBJ2-7, with 10 bases matching TRBD2. The V segment lost 2 bases and the J segment 5 bases; nucleotides outside the gene matches: 6. This CDR3 comprises 15 residues. CDR1 KGHSH and CDR2 LQKENI come from the germline V gene. The CDR3 region has the DNA TGTGCCAGCTCACCAAAGCGGGGGGGCCGGAACGAGCAGTACTTC. It translates to CASSPKRGGRNEQYF. The full variable domain, with the rest looked up from reference TRBV18 and TRBJ2-7, is NAGVMQNPRHLVRRRGQEARLRCSPMKGHSHVYWYRQLPEEGLKFMVYLQKENIIDESGMPKERFSAEFPKEGPSILRIQQVVRGDSAAYFCASSPKRGGRNEQYFGPGTRLTVT.

This clonotype was picked up many times. Written as DNA, the CDR3 is TGTGCCAGTAAATTCGGACGTGAGCAGTTCTTC. It encodes CASKFGREQFF. The V gene is TRBV19, the J gene TRBJ2-1, with D unresolved. Trimming shortened V by 7 bases and J by 9 bases, and 10 bases separated the two germline ends. CDR3 length: 11 amino acids. CDR1 and CDR2 (germline): LNHDA, SQIVND (reference sequence).